The rows below give T cell receptor beta chains drawn from one sample of a study of T cell changes during pregnancy in multiple sclerosis. Clones were read by immunoSEQ multiplex PCR, and TCRdb kept only the in-frame ones, dropping some. This sample has tens of thousands of clones; 85% to 95% occur once, and the top ten carry 0.95% to 1.5%. The sequencing here drew on peripheral blood, taken in the third trimester of pregnancy. These receptors were collected from a female donor with multiple sclerosis, enrolled in a pregnancy study. The CDR3 runs from the conserved cysteine through the conserved F or W. The order of the fields is J gene, clone size, D gene, V gene, CDR3 DNA, CDR3 protein. The D gene is left open where the match is weak. Clone size is given for some rows only: seen once, a few or many times, or a class if the clone is expanded.

TRBJ2-2,-,TRBD2,TRBV4-2,TGTGCCAGCAGCCAAATGAGTAGCGGGAGCCCCGGGGAGCTGTTTTTT,CASSQMSSGSPGELFF
TRBJ1-2,-,TRBD1,TRBV9,TGTGCCAGCAGCGTAGGCGCAGGGGGTGATGGCTATGGCTACACCTTC,CASSVGAGGDGYGYTF
TRBJ2-7,-,TRBD1,TRBV5-1,TGCGCCAGCAGTGGGGGACAGGACAAGTACGAGCAGTACTTC,CASSGGQDKYEQYF
TRBJ1-2,once,-,TRBV29-1,TGCAGCGTTAACAAGCGGCAGACCTATGGCTACACCTTC,CSVNKRQTYGYTF
TRBJ2-7,-,-,TRBV7-2,TGTGCCAGCAGCTTAACGCGCTACGAGCAGTACTTC,CASSLTRYEQYF
TRBJ2-5,-,-,TRBV7-9,TGTGCCAGCAGGTGGACTCCGCAAGAGACCCAGTACTTC,CASRWTPQETQYF
TRBJ2-7,-,TRBD1,TRBV5-1,TGCGCCAGCAGCACGAGGACAGGGGGCGAGCAGTACTTC,CASSTRTGGEQYF
TRBJ2-5,-,-,TRBV7-9,TGTGCCAGCAGCGACCTATCAGGGCCCCAAGAGACCCAGTACTTC,CASSDLSGPQETQYF
TRBJ1-5,-,-,TRBV7-3,TGTGCCAGCAGCTTGACCGCGGCGGCTCAGCCCCAGCATTTT,CASSLTAAAQPQHF
TRBJ2-3,-,TRBD2,TRBV27,TGTGCCAGCAGTTCGCCACTAGCGGGAGATCCAGATACGCAGTATTTT,CASSSPLAGDPDTQYF
TRBJ1-1,-,TRBD1,TRBV29-1,TGCAGCGTTGAGGGACAGAGACTGAACACTGAAGCTTTCTTT,CSVEGQRLNTEAFF
TRBJ1-2,-,TRBD1,TRBV6-1,TGTGCCAGCAGTGAATTAGGGACAGGGAGAGGCTATGGCTACACCTTC,CASSELGTGRGYGYTF
TRBJ2-3,once,TRBD2,TRBV14,TGTGCCAGCAGCCTAATATTAGGTAGCGGGAGCACAGATACGCAGTATTTT,CASSLILGSGSTDTQYF
TRBJ2-3,-,TRBD2,TRBV29-1,TGCAGCGGCAGGCGGGAGGGCCACACAGATACGCAGTATTTT,CSGRREGHTDTQYF
TRBJ1-1,-,-,TRBV6-5,TGTGCCAGCAGTCAAGGGGGGGGGATTGAAGCTTTCTTT,CASSQGGGIEAFF
TRBJ1-3,-,-,TRBV5-4,TGTGCCAGCAGCTCGGACAGTCGCTCTGGAAACACCATATATTTT,CASSSDSRSGNTIYF
TRBJ1-1,once,-,TRBV11-2,TGTGCCAGCAGCTTAGCCTTGAACACTGAAGCTTTCTTT,CASSLALNTEAFF
TRBJ2-3,-,-,TRBV9,TGTGCCAGCAGCGTTAGCGGTACTAGCACAGATACGCAGTATTTT,CASSVSGTSTDTQYF
TRBJ2-2,once,TRBD1,TRBV7-2,TGTGCCAGCAGCTTCACAGGGGCCACCGGGGAGCTGTTTTTT,CASSFTGATGELFF
TRBJ2-1,-,TRBD2,TRBV10-3,TGTGCCATCAGTGAGCCTGGACTAGCGGGAGGAAAGAGGGATGAGCAGTTCTTC,CAISEPGLAGGKRDEQFF
TRBJ1-4,-,-,TRBV21-1,TGTGCCAGGCCGGGACAGGGGCCTTCCGGTAATGAAAAACTGTTTTTT,CARPGQGPSGNEKLFF
TRBJ2-1,-,-,TRBV7-3,TGTGCCAGCAGCTTAAGCGGGGCGAGCTCCTACAATGAGCAGTTCTTC,CASSLSGASSYNEQFF
TRBJ1-1,-,TRBD1,TRBV27,TGTGCCAGCAGTTTACCTCATCCGTCCCGGGACAGGGGGAATAGATGGGCCGACACTGAAGCTTTCTTT,CASSLPHPSRDRGNRWADTEAFF
TRBJ2-3,-,-,TRBV4-3,TGCGCCAGCAGCGAAACAGGGTTGGTCCCAGATACGCAGTATTTT,CASSETGLVPDTQYF
TRBJ2-7,-,-,TRBV4-1,TGCGCCAGCAGCCAAGAAGACAGTCGACTCTCCTACGAGCAGTACTTC,CASSQEDSRLSYEQYF
TRBJ1-1,-,TRBD1,TRBV19,TGTGCCAGTAGAGGGACAGGGGGGTACACTGAAGCTTTCTTT,CASRGTGGYTEAFF
TRBJ2-7,-,TRBD1,TRBV11-2,TGTGCCAGCAGCTACAGGGGCTCCTACGAGCAGTACTTC,CASSYRGSYEQYF
TRBJ1-1,-,-,TRBV9,TGTGCCAGCAGCGTAACACAGGTGGACACTGAAGCTTTCTTT,CASSVTQVDTEAFF
TRBJ2-7,-,-,TRBV7-9,TGTGCCAGCAGCTTTCGACAGAGCGAGCAGTACTTC,CASSFRQSEQYF
TRBJ2-7,-,-,TRBV5-1,TGCGCCAGCAGCTTTGCGGTTTACTACGAGCAGTACTTC,CASSFAVYYEQYF
TRBJ2-1,-,-,TRBV5-4,TGTGCCAGCAGCGCGCAGGGTCTATACAATGAGCAGTTCTTC,CASSAQGLYNEQFF
TRBJ2-4,once,-,TRBV6-1,TGTGCCAGCAGGGTGGGAGGGGGCAAAAACATTCAGTACTTC,CASRVGGGKNIQYF
TRBJ2-1,-,TRBD2,TRBV2,TGTGCCAGCGATAGCGGGAGGCTCTCCTACAATGAGCAGTTCTTC,CASDSGRLSYNEQFF
TRBJ2-7,-,-,TRBV28,TGTGCCAGCAGTTTACCTGGCGGATCCTACGAGCAGTACTTC,CASSLPGGSYEQYF
TRBJ1-2,-,TRBD1,TRBV6-5,TGTGCCAGCAGTTACAATGCAGGGGGCGCCTATGGCTACACCTTC,CASSYNAGGAYGYTF
TRBJ2-2,-,-,TRBV5-1,TGCGCCAGCAGCGGAATGCGGGTTAGCACCGGGGAGCTGTTTTTT,CASSGMRVSTGELFF
TRBJ2-7,-,TRBD2,TRBV11-1,TGTGCCAGCAGCCTGACGACTAGCGGGAGCATCTACGAGCAGTACTTC,CASSLTTSGSIYEQYF
TRBJ2-4,-,TRBD1,TRBV11-2,TGTGCCAGCAGGGTGACAGGGGGCCCCGGTGGCCAGTACTTC,CASRVTGGPGGQYF
TRBJ2-4,-,TRBD2,TRBV29-1,TGCAGCGCCCTGAGCGGGGGTGGGGTAAACATTCAGTACTTC,CSALSGGGVNIQYF
TRBJ1-4,once,-,TRBV27,TGTGCCAGCAGTTTATCGGGGCCGAGTGAAAAACTGTTTTTT,CASSLSGPSEKLFF
TRBJ1-1,-,-,TRBV28,TGTGCCAGCAGCTACGGACAGGAAGCTTTCTTT,CASSYGQEAFF